The rows below give T cell receptor beta chains drawn from one sample of a study of Ad26.COV2.S vaccination and SARS-CoV-2 variants. Generated by immunoSEQ multiplex PCR, the TCRdb table keeps only in-frame clones and is missing some. Among under 400,000 clones listed, about nine tenths were seen once. This sample comprised peripheral blood, obtained in a trial of Ad26.COV2.S vaccine versus placebo. The receptors were gathered from a person between 18 and 65 years old who received the Ad26.COV2.S COVID-19 vaccine or a placebo. The CDR3 runs from the conserved cysteine through the conserved F or W. Fields, in order: V gene, J gene, D gene, clone size, CDR3 protein, CDR3 DNA. A D gene is named only where the DNA matches it firmly. Only some rows state a clone size, as once, few, many or a class for expanded clones.

TRBV12-3/TRBV12-4	TRBJ1-5	-	-	CASSSGRPQHF	TGTGCCAGCAGTTCCGGGAGGCCCCAGCATTTT
TRBV7-2	TRBJ2-1	-	-	CASSPRYNEQFF	TGTGCCAGCAGCCCTCGTTACAATGAGCAGTTCTTC
TRBV9	TRBJ2-1	TRBD2	-	CASSQLAGLNNEQFF	TGTGCCAGCAGCCAACTAGCGGGGTTAAACAATGAGCAGTTCTTC
TRBV30	TRBJ1-2	TRBD1	-	CAWGQGNYGYTF	TGTGCCTGGGGACAGGGAAACTATGGCTACACCTTC
TRBV4-3	TRBJ2-7	-	-	CASSQDQGSGSYEQYF	TGCGCCAGCAGCCAAGATCAGGGTAGCGGATCCTACGAGCAGTACTTC
TRBV9	TRBJ2-5	TRBD2	-	CASSPSRTSLPYQETQYF	TGTGCCAGCAGCCCAAGTCGGACTAGCCTGCCGTACCAAGAGACCCAGTACTTC
TRBV7-3	TRBJ2-1	-	-	CASSSAGTDNNEQFF	TGTGCCAGCAGCTCCGCCGGGACTGATAACAATGAGCAGTTCTTC
TRBV10-3	TRBJ2-7	TRBD1	-	CAISEVGTGTYEQYF	TGTGCCATCAGTGAAGTAGGGACAGGTACCTACGAGCAGTACTTC
TRBV4-2	TRBJ2-7	-	-	CASSQEPRGAPPEQYF	TGTGCCAGCAGCCAAGAACCCCGGGGGGCCCCTCCCGAGCAGTACTTC
TRBV7-2	TRBJ2-3	-	-	CASSLALPDTQYF	TGTGCCAGCAGCTTAGCGCTCCCAGATACGCAGTATTTT
TRBV6-2/TRBV6-3	TRBJ1-2	-	once	CASSLDRPANYGYTF	TGTGCCAGCAGTCTAGACAGGCCAGCTAACTATGGCTACACCTTC
TRBV7-8	TRBJ2-5	TRBD2	-	CASSLGVAGGLTQYF	TGTGCCAGCAGCTTAGGAGTAGCGGGGGGTCTGACCCAGTACTTC
TRBV18	TRBJ2-3	TRBD1	-	CASSLTGKVTDTQYF	TGTGCCAGCTCACTGACAGGGAAGGTTACAGATACGCAGTATTTT
TRBV7-2	TRBJ1-5	-	few	CASSLGGYSNQPQHF	TGTGCCAGCAGCTTAGGGGGTTATAGCAATCAGCCCCAGCATTTT
TRBV6-1	TRBJ2-2	-	-	CASSELWNTGELFF	TGTGCCAGCAGTGAATTGTGGAACACCGGGGAGCTGTTTTTT
TRBV9	TRBJ2-3	-	-	CASSVRTGLDTQYF	TGTGCCAGCAGCGTTAGGACTGGTCTAGATACGCAGTATTTT
TRBV30	TRBJ2-7	TRBD2	-	CAWRVAGSSYEQYF	TGTGCCTGGAGGGTAGCGGGGTCGTCCTACGAGCAGTACTTC
TRBV9	TRBJ2-2	-	-	CASSGRTNTGELFF	TGTGCCAGCAGCGGTAGAACGAACACCGGGGAGCTGTTTTTT
TRBV4-3	TRBJ2-2	-	-	CASSERWDNANTGELFF	TGCGCCAGCAGCGAGCGATGGGACAACGCGAACACCGGGGAGCTGTTTTTT
TRBV12-3/TRBV12-4	TRBJ1-2	TRBD1	-	CASSPDRGQGYTF	TGTGCCAGCAGTCCCGACAGGGGGCAAGGCTACACCTTC
TRBV18	TRBJ1-6	-	-	CASAGTNNSPLHF	TGTGCCAGCGCGGGAACAAATAATTCACCCCTCCACTTT
TRBV6-2/TRBV6-3	TRBJ2-7	TRBD2	-	CASSFSGGRYEQYF	TGTGCCAGCAGTTTTAGCGGGGGGCGCTACGAGCAGTACTTC
TRBV6-1	TRBJ1-4	-	-	CASSEKGGSVATNEKLFF	TGTGCCAGCAGTGAAAAGGGAGGGTCGGTTGCAACTAATGAAAAACTGTTTTTT
TRBV7-8	TRBJ1-2	-	-	CASSPGNYGYTF	TGTGCCAGCAGCCCAGGGAACTATGGCTACACCTTC
TRBV5-1	TRBJ2-3	-	once	CASSLEASNPSTDTQYF	TGCGCCAGCAGCTTGGAGGCTAGCAACCCGAGCACAGATACGCAGTATTTT
TRBV3-1/TRBV3-2	TRBJ2-1	-	-	CASSQGRVAYNEQFF	TGTGCCAGCAGCCAAGGGAGGGTCGCCTACAATGAGCAGTTCTTC
TRBV18	TRBJ1-1	-	-	CASSPLHSDLNTEAFF	TGTGCCAGCTCACCCCTACACAGTGATCTGAACACTGAAGCTTTCTTT
TRBV15	TRBJ1-1	-	-	CATSKQNTEAFF	TGTGCCACCAGCAAACAGAACACTGAAGCTTTCTTT
TRBV7-9	TRBJ1-1	-	once	CASSLAPEAFF	TGTGCCAGTTCGCTCGCCCCTGAAGCTTTCTTT
TRBV19	TRBJ1-2	-	-	CASSPNSMEMHGYTF	TGTGCCAGTAGTCCTAACTCGATGGAAATGCATGGCTACACCTTC
TRBV7-9	TRBJ1-1	-	-	CASSTTFGGVNTEAFF	TGTGCCAGCAGCACTACCTTTGGAGGCGTGAACACTGAAGCTTTCTTT
TRBV10-3	TRBJ2-7	-	-	CAIRGSNYEQYF	TGTGCCATCAGGGGGTCAAACTACGAGCAGTACTTC
TRBV6-2/TRBV6-3	TRBJ2-7	TRBD2	-	CASSLSGGPGTTYEQYF	TGTGCCAGCAGTCTTAGCGGGGGGCCCGGAACTACATACGAGCAGTACTTC
TRBV5-5	TRBJ2-1	TRBD1	-	CASSRGDRGVSYNEQFF	TGTGCCAGCAGCCGCGGGGACAGGGGCGTATCCTACAATGAGCAGTTCTTC
TRBV7-2	TRBJ2-3	TRBD2	once	CASSSGLAGKADTQYF	TGTGCCAGCAGCTCGGGACTAGCGGGGAAGGCAGATACGCAGTATTTT
TRBV15	TRBJ2-5	-	-	CATSRGLGQAGLETQYF	TGTGCCACCAGCAGAGGCCTAGGGCAGGCAGGGTTGGAGACCCAGTACTTC
TRBV7-2	TRBJ1-1	TRBD1	once	CASSTQGAPSTEAFF	TGTGCCAGCAGCACACAGGGGGCTCCGTCCACTGAAGCTTTCTTT
TRBV7-2	TRBJ1-3	TRBD1	few	CASSLIGQGSTIYF	TGTGCCAGCAGCTTAATCGGACAGGGGAGCACCATATATTTT
TRBV19	TRBJ1-1	-	-	CASSTPGLGRNTEAFF	TGTGCCAGTAGTACCCCCGGTTTAGGGCGGAACACTGAAGCTTTCTTT
TRBV5-1	TRBJ1-2	TRBD1	-	CASSEPTGGVGYTF	TGCGCCAGCAGCGAACCGACAGGGGGCGTGGGCTACACCTTC
TRBV9	TRBJ1-1	-	-	CASSDPREGTEAFF	TGTGCCAGCAGCGATCCCAGGGAAGGCACTGAAGCTTTCTTT
TRBV2	TRBJ1-2	-	once	CATQTSRSTF	TGTGCCACCCAGACATCACGATCGACCTTC
TRBV2	TRBJ1-2	TRBD1	-	CASSGTGGEGYGYTF	TGTGCCAGCAGTGGGACAGGGGGCGAGGGCTATGGCTACACCTTC
TRBV27	TRBJ2-1	TRBD2	-	CASRTSGGPDPLNEQFF	TGTGCCAGCCGCACTAGCGGGGGCCCCGACCCCCTAAATGAGCAGTTCTTC
TRBV7-8	TRBJ2-1	-	once	CASSGGSDYLSSYNEQFF	TGTGCCAGCAGCGGAGGATCGGACTACCTGAGCTCCTACAATGAGCAGTTCTTC
TRBV28	TRBJ2-2	-	-	CASSDHFRTGELFF	TGTGCCAGCAGTGACCATTTCCGCACCGGGGAGCTGTTTTTT
TRBV27	TRBJ1-3	TRBD1	-	CASSTKGTGVGNTIYF	TGTGCCAGCAGTACGAAGGGGACAGGGGTAGGAAACACCATATATTTT
TRBV6-5	TRBJ1-3	-	-	CASSYQSGGNTIYF	TGTGCCAGCAGTTACCAATCAGGAGGAAACACCATATATTTT
TRBV6-6	TRBJ2-7	TRBD1	-	CASSYGQGRRYEQYF	TGTGCCAGCAGTTACGGACAGGGAAGGAGGTACGAGCAGTACTTC
TRBV7-3	TRBJ2-7	TRBD1	once	CASSSKGDRDYEQYF	TGTGCCAGCAGCTCGAAGGGCGACAGGGACTACGAGCAGTACTTC